This T cell receptor (beta chain) was sequenced in a study of identical twins (dated by TCRdb to the mid-2010s). In the study overall: To test whether fetal clonotypes persist, this study deep-sequenced TCR alpha and beta repertoires from monozygotic twins, from unrelated adults of various ages, and from cord blood. To rule out contamination, replicate twin experiments were performed at different times with different library preparation protocols.

Measured from the cysteine to the phenylalanine, the CDR3 is 15 residues long. The retained sequence is limited to the CDR3, 45 bases, with the frame set at the first base. Relative to germline, V is missing 8 bases and J is missing 5 bases, with 6 bases of the junction outside any gene match. CDR1 LNHNV and CDR2 YYDKDF are derived from the germline V gene (reference sequence). Comments on this clonotype: Its antigen is currently not known. Base qualities are not provided; no much larger clone lies one nucleotide away.

Library prep was done by 5' RACE. Data came from an Illumina HiSeq 2000. Template switching added a universal primer binding site, and the final cDNA carried a unique molecular identifier that allowed TCR cDNA molecules to be counted accurately. First-strand cDNA for TCR alpha and beta chains was synthesized from specific primers in the conserved constant-segment region. To control for contamination, every cDNA library carried two barcodes: a SMART-Mk sample barcode plus Illumina barcodes. TruSeq adapter sequences along with Illumina sample barcodes were introduced in two successive PCR steps. TCR alpha and beta cDNA libraries were sequenced on the Illumina HiSeq platform with custom primers. Concerning the study's data processing: Unique molecular identifiers were extracted from raw reads with MiGEC, and CDR3 positions were determined with MiXCR. For each individual, recombination models were inferred using an EM algorithm with the repgenHMM and IGoR tools. Shared clonotype analysis was performed with the tcR package in R, normalizing sharing by the product of cloneset sizes. Out-of-frame nonproductive sequences were analyzed to study raw recombination free of thymic and clonal selection effects. TCRdb itself trimmed the public reads at Q25 with fastp, ran MiXCR and retained productive beta chains. One record per CDR3 amino acid sequence lists the most common genes and DNA. It is TCRdb's table, rather than the study itself, that gives the V and J calls and clone size. The sample data list about 890,000 distinct CDR3 sequences, and approximately 13% of these were observed just once. Of the sample, about 1.5% falls within the top ten clones.

What the research found in general, with its limitations: Compared with coincidental sharing between unrelated individuals, out-of-frame TCR alpha sequences shared between twins showed an excess of sequences with low generation probability. Invariant T cells such as MAIT and iNKT could partly confound zero-insertion analyses, although diverse VJ usage argued against such confounding for most clonotypes. In monozygotic twins, recombination models systematically underestimated out-of-frame TCR alpha sharing, but the models matched the sharing seen between unrelated individuals. A weaker excess of twin sharing was found in beta out-of-frame sequences because the signal-to-noise ratio was lowered by fewer shared sequences. Abundant cord blood beta clonotypes had fewer insertions, young adult naive repertoires showed a similar but weaker trend, and memory repertoires showed no such trend. Because the same donors could not be followed over many years, conclusions were based on cross-sectional statistical analysis.

Every donor was a healthy Caucasian. The twin cohort consisted of three pairs of female monozygotic twins, all aged about 18 to 29 years. Peripheral blood mononuclear cells were used as the source from which RNA for TCR libraries was isolated. The same specimen was also included in a second study, on yellow fever vaccine responses in identical twins. From the second report: The authors reported that the T cell response to vaccination in identical twins appeared partly convergent and partly personalized. In identical twins, the study followed T cell clones that responded to the vaccine with precision.

The receptor's source is a woman aged 18-30 years in good health. The sample was PBMCs. The V and J genes are TRBV15 and TRBJ2-7, with 16 junctional bases fitting TRBD2. The CDR3 corresponds to CATLQGLAGGNEQYF. The nucleotide sequence reads TGTGCCACCCTTCAGGGACTAGCGGGAGGGAACGAGCAGTACTTC.